The 4 T cell receptor beta chains in this list originate from one sample, sequenced in a study of T cell responses to AZD1222 COVID-19 vaccine. Produced via immunoSEQ multiplex PCR; TCRdb's table is partial and in-frame only. The sample lists about 130,000 clones, 80% to 95% occurring once. Sequenced here: peripheral blood, sampled 28 days after the second AZD1222 dose. The receptors originated from an adult who received the AZD1222 COVID-19 vaccine.

V gene TRBV18 combines with J gene TRBJ1-3; D is unresolved. CDR3 size: 15 residues. The germline V gene has CDR1 KGHSH and CDR2 LQKENI. V lost 6 bases and J 4 bases, leaving 16 bases between the germline ends. The CDR3 DNA reads TGTGCCAGCTCGTCCGGTGTGGGGTCAGGAAACACCATATATTTT. Translating it yields CASSSGVGSGNTIYF.

The V and J genes are TRBV19 and TRBJ1-5; D not resolved. CDR3 length: 15 residues. Germline assignment: CDR1 LNHDA and CDR2 SQIVND (reference sequence). Deletions cut 4 bases from V and 0 bases from J, with 10 bases between. In DNA, the CDR3 is TGTGCCAGTAGTAACGGGCCACATAGCAATCAGCCCCAGCATTTT. This codes for CASSNGPHSNQPQHF.

The V and J genes are TRBV7-9 and TRBJ2-1, with 7 bases lining up with TRBD2. The germline V gene encodes CDR1 SEHNR and CDR2 FQNEAQ (reference sequence). The junction had 8 bases not matched to a gene; V was cut back by 1 base and J by 8 bases. This CDR3 has 15 residues. The CDR3: CASSLGGAGAHEQFF. The CDR3 DNA follows: TGTGCCAGCAGCTTAGGGGGTGCGGGAGCCCATGAGCAGTTCTTC.

V and J are TRBV2 and TRBJ2-3; 9 bases align to TRBD1. Germline CDR1 is SNHLY and CDR2 is FYNNEI. The CDR3 runs to 16 residues. The trim removed 6 bases at V and 0 bases at J, leaving 7 bases unmatched. CDR3 nucleotides: TGTGCCAGCAGGGACAGGGGCCTTACTAGCACAGATACGCAGTATTTT. Translated, it gives CASRDRGLTSTDTQYF.